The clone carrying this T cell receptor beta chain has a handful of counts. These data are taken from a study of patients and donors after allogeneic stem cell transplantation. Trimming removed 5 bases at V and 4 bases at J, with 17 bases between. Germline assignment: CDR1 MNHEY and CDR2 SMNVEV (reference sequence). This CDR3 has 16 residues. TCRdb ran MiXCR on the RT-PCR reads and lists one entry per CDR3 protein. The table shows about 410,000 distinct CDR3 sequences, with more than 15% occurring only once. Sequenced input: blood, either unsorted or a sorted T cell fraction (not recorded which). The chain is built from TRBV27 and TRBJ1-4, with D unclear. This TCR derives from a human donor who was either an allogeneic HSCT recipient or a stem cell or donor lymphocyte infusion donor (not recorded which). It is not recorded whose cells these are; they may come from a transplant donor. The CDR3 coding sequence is TGTGCCAGCAGTAGCCGCGGGAGGGAACGTAATGAAAAACTGTTTTTT. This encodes CASSSRGRERNEKLFF.